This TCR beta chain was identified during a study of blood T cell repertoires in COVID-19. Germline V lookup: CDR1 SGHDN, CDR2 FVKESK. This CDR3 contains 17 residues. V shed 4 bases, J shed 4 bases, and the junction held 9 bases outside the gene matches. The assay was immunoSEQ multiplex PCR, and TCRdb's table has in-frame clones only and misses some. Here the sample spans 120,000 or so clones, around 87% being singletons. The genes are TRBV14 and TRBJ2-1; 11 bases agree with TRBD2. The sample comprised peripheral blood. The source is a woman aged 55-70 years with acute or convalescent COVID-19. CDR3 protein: CASSRLAGPPLYNEQFF. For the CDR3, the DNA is TGTGCCAGCAGCCGACTAGCGGGGCCCCCTCTGTACAATGAGCAGTTCTTC.